The 30 T cell receptor beta chains below all came from one sample that was sequenced in a study of OX40 agonist ivuxolimab in advanced cancers. The protocol was immunoSEQ multiplex PCR, while the TCRdb copy is restricted to in-frame clones and leaves out a portion. There are approximately 61,000 clones in the sample; about 88% occur only once, and 18% lies in the top ten. The sequenced sample was CD4+ or CD8+ T cells sorted from blood, obtained in a trial of the OX40 agonist ivuxolimab. Receptors originate from an adult with an advanced solid tumor such as melanoma, head and neck, liver or kidney cancer.

Here the CDR3 DNA reads TGTGCCAGCATGGAGGGGAACCAGCCCCAGCATTTT. Its protein is CASMEGNQPQHF. The chain joins TRBV28 to TRBJ1-5; D is perhaps TRBD1 (5 bases). Trimming stripped 7 bases from V and 7 bases from J, with 11 bases between. The CDR3 is made up of 12 amino acids. Germline lookup yields CDR1 MDHEN and CDR2 SYDVKM. The full variable domain, its missing parts supplied by reference TRBV28 and TRBJ1-5, is DVKVTQSSRYLVKRTGEKVFLECVQDMDHENMFWYRQDPGLGLRLIYFSYDVKMKEKGDIPEGYSVSREKKERFSLILESASTNQTSMYLCASMEGNQPQHFGDGTRLSIL.

The V gene is TRBV28, the J gene TRBJ1-2; D is ambiguous. Per the germline V gene, CDR1 is MDHEN and CDR2 is SYDVKM. This CDR3 comprises 13 residues. The ends were cut back, 4 bases at V and 0 bases at J, with 6 bases in the middle. DNA of the CDR3: TGTGCCAGCAGTTACGGGTCTAACTATGGCTACACCTTC. Translated: CASSYGSNYGYTF.

The CDR3 DNA follows: TGTGCCAGCAGTTACAAGGGGGAGCAGTACTTC. Encoded protein: CASSYKGEQYF. The rearrangement uses TRBV6-1 and TRBJ2-7; D is possibly TRBD1 (5 bases). The CDR3 totals 11 residues. CDR1 is MNHNS and CDR2 is SASEGT in the germline V gene. Trimming removed 5 bases at V and 7 bases at J, with 9 bases between.

In DNA form, the CDR3 reads TGTGCCAGCAGCTTAGTAGAGGGGTTCTACGAGCAGTACTTC. It codes for CASSLVEGFYEQYF. This rearrangement joins TRBV11-2 to TRBJ2-7; either TRBD1 or TRBD2 may supply D (5 bases each). This CDR3 region has 14 residues. Trimming pared 1 base from V and 3 bases from J, leaving 10 bases between. CDR1 is SGHAT and CDR2 is FQNNGV in the germline V gene.

The J gene is TRBJ2-7, the V gene TRBV15, with 11 nucleotides matching TRBD2. CDR1 and CDR2 (germline): LNHNV, YYDKDF (reference sequence). Trimming took 5 bases from V and 4 from J; bases not matched to a gene: 4. The CDR3 has 14 residues. CDR3 region: CATSEGLADYEQYF. CDR3 DNA: TGTGCCACCAGCGAGGGACTAGCGGATTACGAGCAGTACTTC.

This clone was counted a single time. V gene TRBV4-2 combines with J gene TRBJ2-7; D perhaps matches TRBD1 (5 bases). CDR1 LGHNA and CDR2 YNFKEQ come from the germline V gene. With 0 bases removed from V and 2 bases from J, the gap between germline ends came to 8 bases. The CDR3 loop spans 14 amino acids. The CDR3 loop reads CASSQEQDPYEQYF. CDR3 DNA: TGTGCCAGCAGCCAAGAACAGGACCCCTACGAGCAGTACTTC.

The chain joins TRBV27 to TRBJ2-7; TRBD1 is a possible D gene (5 bases). Germline values: CDR1 MNHEY, CDR2 SMNVEV (reference sequence). Deletions cut 6 bases from V and 6 bases from J, with 27 bases between. The CDR3 spans 17 residues. The CDR3 region is CASRKMGSRVLFREQYF. The CDR3 DNA reads TGTGCCAGCAGAAAAATGGGTTCCAGGGTTCTCTTTCGCGAGCAGTACTTC.

This clone was counted a single time. V gene TRBV11-2 combines with J gene TRBJ2-7; D is unclear. CDR3 size: 13 residues. The germline V and J ends were trimmed by 6 bases and 0 bases, with 9 bases remaining between them. Germline assignment: CDR1 SGHAT and CDR2 FQNNGV. This chain's CDR3 is CASSSGDSYEQYF. CDR3 DNA sequence: TGTGCCAGCAGTTCGGGCGACTCCTACGAGCAGTACTTC. Based on the CDR3 plus reference TRBV11-2 and TRBJ2-7, the full variable domain is EAGVAQSPRYKIIEKRQSVAFWCNPISGHATLYWYQQILGQGPKLLIQFQNNGVVDDSQLPKDRFSAERLKGVDSTLKIQPAKLEDSAVYLCASSSGDSYEQYFGPGTRLTVT.

The gene calls are TRBV9 and TRBJ2-2; D is ambiguous. Germline lookup yields CDR1 SGDLS and CDR2 YYNGEE. Trimming left V 2 bases short and J 1 base short, with 6 bases between. CDR3 size: 14 residues. In DNA form, the CDR3 reads TGTGCCAGCAGCGTCGGTCAGAACACCGGGGAGCTGTTTTTT. This encodes CASSVGQNTGELFF.

This clone was picked up a small number of times. V usage is TRBV4-2 and J usage is TRBJ2-2; tentatively, D is TRBD1 or TRBD2 (5 bases each). CDR3 length: 15 residues. V was trimmed by 0 bases and J by 1 base, leaving 6 bases between them. Per germline, CDR1 LGHNA and CDR2 YNFKEQ. DNA for the CDR3: TGTGCCAGCAGCCAAGATGGGGGGAACACCGGGGAGCTGTTTTTT. It codes for CASSQDGGNTGELFF.

V and J are TRBV19 and TRBJ1-1, with D possibly TRBD1 on 5 matching bases. V dropped 8 bases and J dropped 1 base, with 11 bases sitting between them. CDR3 length: 13 amino acids. CDR1 is LNHDA, CDR2 SQIVND, per germline (reference sequence). As DNA, the CDR3 is TGTGCCAGTTGGGACGGACCGAACACTGAAGCTTTCTTT. Translation: CASWDGPNTEAFF.

The chain couples TRBV28 to TRBJ2-1; 8 bases line up with TRBD2. The germline V gene encodes CDR1 MDHEN and CDR2 SYDVKM. This CDR3 is 15 amino acids long. V lost 5 bases, J lost 5 bases, and 8 bases stayed unmatched. CDR3 in DNA: TGTGCCAGCAGTCCCCCGGGACTAGGGAACAATGAGCAGTTCTTC. As protein: CASSPPGLGNNEQFF.

This chain uses TRBV28 with TRBJ2-1; 8 bases agree with TRBD1. Unmatched junction bases numbered 2, after V lost 8 bases and J lost 2 bases. Germline V gene data show CDR1 as MDHEN and CDR2 as SYDVKM. The CDR3 runs to 13 residues. The CDR3 coding sequence is TGTGCCAGCCGGGACAGGACCTACAATGAGCAGTTCTTC. It codes for CASRDRTYNEQFF.

The chain links TRBV4-2 to TRBJ2-1; 12 nucleotides line up with TRBD2. After removal of 0 bases from V and 2 bases from J, the junction contained 5 bases not matched to a gene. Germline V gene lookup returns CDR1 LGHNA and CDR2 YNFKEQ. This CDR3 comprises 18 residues. The CDR3 sequence: CASSQDHTSGRTYNEQFF. Here the CDR3 DNA reads TGTGCCAGCAGCCAAGACCACACTAGCGGGAGGACCTACAATGAGCAGTTCTTC.

V and J are TRBV15 and TRBJ2-1; D gene unclear. The CDR3 sequence is 14 residues long. Germline-derived CDR1 and CDR2 are LNHNV and YYDKDF (reference sequence). Trimming stripped 0 bases from V and 7 bases from J, with 10 bases between. This CDR3 is CATSRDRWGNEQFF. The DNA of the CDR3 is TGTGCCACCAGCAGAGATAGGTGGGGTAATGAGCAGTTCTTC.

This chain uses TRBV18 with TRBJ2-3, with 13 bases fitting TRBD2. The CDR3 is 16 amino acids. Germline-derived CDR1 and CDR2 are KGHSH and LQKENI. J lost 4 bases, V lost 8 bases, and 9 bases had no gene match. The CDR3 region is CASRHPGLAGPDTQYF. As DNA, the CDR3 is TGTGCCAGCCGCCACCCGGGACTAGCGGGACCAGATACGCAGTATTTT.

This sequence joins TRBV2 and TRBJ1-1; possibly TRBD1 for D (5 bases). The CDR3 totals 13 residues. Per the germline V gene, CDR1 is SNHLY and CDR2 is FYNNEI. The V end was cut by 6 bases, the J end by 5 bases, with 13 bases between. In nucleotides, the CDR3 is TGTGCCAGCAGAGATGCAGGGTTTACTGAAGCTTTCTTT. This encodes CASRDAGFTEAFF.

V and J are TRBV6-5 and TRBJ2-7; no reliable D call. The CDR3 length is 14 residues. Germline V gene lookup returns CDR1 MNHEY and CDR2 SVGAGI. Trimming cost V 5 bases and J 3 bases, with 14 bases left between them. Written as DNA, the CDR3 is TGTGCCAGCAGTGAAGGGTGGGAAGACTACGAGCAGTACTTC. It yields the protein CASSEGWEDYEQYF.

The rearrangement joins TRBV27 to TRBJ1-4, with 11 bases that match TRBD1. The length of the CDR3 is 14 residues. J gave up 7 bases and V 5 bases, and 3 bases lay outside the gene matches. Germline V gives CDR1 MNHEY, CDR2 SMNVEV (reference sequence). The CDR3 region is CASSADRGLEKLFF. CDR3 nucleotide sequence: TGTGCCAGCAGTGCGGACAGGGGGCTTGAAAAACTGTTTTTT.

This rearrangement joins TRBV6-5 to TRBJ2-7; 7 positions agree with TRBD1. The CDR3 length is 15 residues. The V and J ends lost 5 bases and 0 bases, in that order; junction bases with no gene match: 7. The germline CDR1 and CDR2 sequences are MNHEY and SVGAGI. The CDR3 is CASSLEDRSSYEQYF. The CDR3 bases are TGTGCCAGCAGTCTCGAGGACAGGAGCTCCTACGAGCAGTACTTC.

This rearrangement joins TRBV27 to TRBJ2-7; D unclear. The CDR3 is 12 amino acids. V was pared by 4 bases and J by 0 bases, with 4 bases between. Germline V gene data show CDR1 as MNHEY and CDR2 as SMNVEV (reference sequence). CDR3 sequence: CASSSNSYEQYF. The CDR3 DNA is TGTGCCAGCAGTTCCAACTCCTACGAGCAGTACTTC.

The gene calls are TRBV4-3 and TRBJ1-1; 9 nucleotides line up with TRBD1. J was trimmed by 7 bases and V by 0 bases; bases with no gene match: 9. Germline CDR1 LGHNA, CDR2 YSLEER. The CDR3 is made up of 16 amino acids. CDR3 loop: CASSQEWDREEGEAFF. The CDR3 coding sequence is TGCGCCAGCAGCCAAGAGTGGGACAGGGAGGAGGGTGAAGCTTTCTTT.

J is TRBJ2-7 and V is TRBV6-4; possibly TRBD1 or TRBD2 for D (5 bases each). The V and J ends lost 0 bases and 9 bases respectively, with 12 bases between them. This CDR3 is built from 13 residues. Germline V gene sequence: CDR1 MRHNA, CDR2 SNTAGT. CDR3 in DNA: TGTGCCAGCAGTGACTCGGTAGGGACGGCGCAGTACTTC. It codes for CASSDSVGTAQYF.

The chain carries TRBV27 and TRBJ2-3; 13 positions match TRBD2. Germline V gives CDR1 MNHEY, CDR2 SMNVEV (reference sequence). CDR3 length: 15 amino acids. J gave up 7 bases and V 7 bases, and 8 bases lay outside the gene matches. CDR3 protein: CASNPGTSGMNTQYF. CDR3 nucleotide sequence: TGTGCCAGCAATCCCGGGACTAGCGGGATGAATACGCAGTATTTT.

The V call is TRBV18, the J call TRBJ1-2; D unclear. Germline V gene lookup returns CDR1 KGHSH and CDR2 LQKENI. The CDR3 is 14 residues long. With 0 bases removed from V and 8 bases from J, the gap between germline ends came to 13 bases. The CDR3 DNA reads as TGTGCCAGCTCACCACCGGTCAGCCCCGGGGGCTACACCTTC. Protein: CASSPPVSPGGYTF.

This sequence joins TRBV28 and TRBJ2-5; D is possibly TRBD1 or TRBD2 (5 bases each). The V end lost 4 bases, the J end lost 0 bases, and 12 bases lay between the germline ends. Germline CDR1 and CDR2: MDHEN and SYDVKM. The CDR3 has 15 residues. The DNA of the CDR3 is TGTGCCAGCAGTTCCGGGACGGAATACCAAGAGACCCAGTACTTC. Translating gives CASSSGTEYQETQYF.

The V gene is TRBV5-4, the J gene TRBJ2-1; the D is unclear. CDR1 is SGHNT, CDR2 YYREEE, per germline (reference sequence). V dropped 4 bases and J dropped 8 bases, with 10 bases sitting between them. The CDR3 sequence is 12 residues long. Written as DNA, the CDR3 is TGTGCCAGCAGCAGGTCTAGTGATGAGCAGTTCTTC. As protein: CASSRSSDEQFF.

The rearrangement joins TRBV7-2 to TRBJ2-7; D is unclear. V was shortened by 6 bases and J by 5 bases, with 20 bases between the two germline ends. Germline lookup yields CDR1 SGHTA and CDR2 FQGNSA. This CDR3 has 15 residues. This chain's CDR3 is CASSSESLTENEQYF. The CDR3, as DNA: TGTGCCAGCAGTTCCGAGTCTCTGACTGAGAACGAGCAGTACTTC.

Only a few counts were recorded for this clone. The genes are TRBV4-3 and TRBJ1-1; 7 bases match TRBD1. Germline V CDR1 and CDR2: LGHNA, YSLEER. V lost 0 bases to trimming and J lost 11 bases; unmatched junction nucleotides: 12. This CDR3 spans 15 amino acids. In nucleotides, the CDR3 is TGCGCCAGCAGCCAAGACCGGACAGGCCGGGGAAGGGCTTTCTTT. This codes for CASSQDRTGRGRAFF.

Written as DNA, the CDR3 is TGTGCCAGCAGTTTAACGCGGTACACTGAAGCTTTCTTT. Residues: CASSLTRYTEAFF. The gene calls are TRBV28 and TRBJ1-1; D unclear. Germline V lookup: CDR1 MDHEN, CDR2 SYDVKM. CDR3 length: 13 residues. V was shortened by 2 bases and J by 3 bases, with 7 bases between the two germline ends.